This T cell receptor beta chain was observed in a study of CD8+ T cells in alopecia areata. Overall study context: It was oral tofacitinib, at 5 to 10 mg twice daily, that treated patients received.

V lost 0 bases and J lost 6, with 6 bases in between. CDR3 length: 13 amino acids. Germline-derived CDR1 and CDR2 are SEHNR and FQNEAQ (reference sequence). The sample's treatment: oral pan-JAK inhibitor, 5-10 mg twice daily. Sampling of alopecia areata patients yielded lesional scalp punch biopsies as well as peripheral blood. Reverse transcribed after extraction, RNA yielded cDNA as the sequencing template. The data were produced by immunoSEQ multiplex PCR, yet TCRdb's version contains in-frame clones alone and is incomplete. The sample lists some 95,000 clones, roughly 40% seen once, with more than 15% in the top ten. Study observations and caveats: Lesional scalp, especially alopecia totalis/universalis, showed higher clonality than normal scalp.

Notes on this clone: Its matching antigen is unknown.

The sequences come from CD8+ T cells sorted from blood, collected at week 24, from a patient treated with tofacitinib. J is TRBJ2-1 and V is TRBV7-9; D remains unclear. The TCR was taken from a human donor with alopecia areata. The CDR3 loop is CASSLAGGNEQFF. For the CDR3, the DNA is TGTGCCAGCAGCTTAGCCGGCGGCAATGAGCAGTTCTTC.